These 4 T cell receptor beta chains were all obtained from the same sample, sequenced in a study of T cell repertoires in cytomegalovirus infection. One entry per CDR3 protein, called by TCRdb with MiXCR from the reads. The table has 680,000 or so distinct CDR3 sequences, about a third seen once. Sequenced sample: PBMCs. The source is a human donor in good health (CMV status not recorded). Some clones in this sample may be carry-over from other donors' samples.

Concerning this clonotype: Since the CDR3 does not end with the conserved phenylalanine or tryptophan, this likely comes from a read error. CDR3 nucleotides: TGTGCCAGCAGTACGGGGACAGGTATAAAGGGCTACACCGTC. This encodes CASSTGTGIKGYTV. The chain carries TRBV27 and TRBJ1-2, with TRBD1 identical over 8 bases. With V trimmed by 5 bases and J by 8 bases, 10 bases remained unmatched. CDR1 and CDR2 from the germline V gene are MNHEY and SMNVEV (reference sequence). The CDR3 totals 14 residues.

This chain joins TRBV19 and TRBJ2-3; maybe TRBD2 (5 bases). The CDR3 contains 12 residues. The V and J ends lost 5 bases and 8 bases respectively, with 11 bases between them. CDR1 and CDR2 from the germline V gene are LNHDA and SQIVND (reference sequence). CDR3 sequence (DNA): TGTGCCAGTAGTCCGGAAGGAGGTACGCAGTATTTT. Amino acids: CASSPEGGTQYF.

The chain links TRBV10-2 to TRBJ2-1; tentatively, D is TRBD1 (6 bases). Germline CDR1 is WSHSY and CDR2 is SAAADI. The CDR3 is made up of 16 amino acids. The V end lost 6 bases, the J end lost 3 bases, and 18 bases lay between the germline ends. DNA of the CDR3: TGCGCCAGCAGAAAACAGGGTCTCACCAACTACAATGAGCAGTTCTTC. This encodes CASRKQGLTNYNEQFF.

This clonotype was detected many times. The CDR3 protein is CASSRTGGNEKLFF. The CDR3 coding sequence is TGTGCCAGCAGTCGCACAGGGGGTAATGAAAAACTGTTTTTT. V gene TRBV12-3 or TRBV12-4 combines with J gene TRBJ1-4; TRBD1 agrees at 8 bases. CDR3 length: 14 residues. The V segment lost 5 bases and the J segment 4 bases; nucleotides outside the gene matches: 3.